This T cell receptor (beta chain) was identified in a study of pediatric ulcerative colitis. Sequencing used immunoSEQ multiplex PCR; TCRdb keeps in-frame clones, though not all of them. The sample yields 45,000 to 75,000 clones, approximately 87% seen once. This CDR3 is built from 14 residues. The V end lost 2 bases, the J end lost 4 bases, and 8 bases lay between the germline ends. CDR1 and CDR2 (germline): SGHVS, FNYEAQ. This TCR was sampled from a boy between 10 and 17 years old who was a control in a study of pediatric ulcerative colitis. This rearrangement joins TRBV7-6 to TRBJ1-4; D remains unclear. Sequencing input: blood. The DNA for the CDR3 is TGTGCCAGCAGCTTACTACGGCTTAATGAAAAACTGTTTTTT. Its translation: CASSLLRLNEKLFF.